The rows below give T cell receptor beta chains drawn from one sample of a study of OX40 agonist ivuxolimab in advanced cancers. This table comes from immunoSEQ multiplex PCR, and its TCRdb copy is limited to in-frame clones, with some not included. The sample gives some 7,100 clones, about nine tenths of which show up once; about 2.1% is in the top ten. The sequencing used CD4+ or CD8+ T cells sorted from blood, collected in a trial of the OX40 agonist ivuxolimab. The source is an adult with an advanced solid tumor such as melanoma, head and neck, liver or kidney cancer. CDR3s include the opening cysteine and the closing phenylalanine or tryptophan. A D gene is named only where the DNA matches it firmly. Rows may omit the clone size; those that give it use once, few, many or a size class.

CDR3nt: TGTGCCAGCGGGACAGAGTGGATCACGCAGTACTTC; CDR3aa: CASGTEWITQYF; d_gene: TRBD1; j_gene: TRBJ2-7; v_gene: TRBV6-1; abundance: NA
CDR3nt: TGTGCCAGCAGCTTAGCGCTCACCCCCAGGAGCTACACCTTC; CDR3aa: CASSLALTPRSYTF; d_gene: NA; j_gene: TRBJ1-2; v_gene: TRBV7-9; abundance: NA
CDR3nt: TGTGCCAGCAGTGAGTACCATGGAGTCACAGATACGCAGTATTTT; CDR3aa: CASSEYHGVTDTQYF; d_gene: NA; j_gene: TRBJ2-3; v_gene: TRBV25-1; abundance: NA
CDR3nt: TGTGCCAGCAGTTACGGGTGGGGCCCGAACACCGGGGAGCTGTTTTTT; CDR3aa: CASSYGWGPNTGELFF; d_gene: NA; j_gene: TRBJ2-2; v_gene: TRBV6-5; abundance: NA
CDR3nt: TGTGCCAGCAGCTCCCCAGGGTTCTCTGGAAACACCATATATTTT; CDR3aa: CASSSPGFSGNTIYF; d_gene: NA; j_gene: TRBJ1-3; v_gene: TRBV5-6; abundance: few
CDR3nt: TGTGCCAGCAGCCAAGAATCATTTTGGACTGCTTACAATGAGCAGTTCTTC; CDR3aa: CASSQESFWTAYNEQFF; d_gene: NA; j_gene: TRBJ2-1; v_gene: TRBV4-2; abundance: few
CDR3nt: TGTGCCAGCAGTTTATATTCGGTAGGTCAGCCCCAGCATTTT; CDR3aa: CASSLYSVGQPQHF; d_gene: NA; j_gene: TRBJ1-5; v_gene: TRBV27; abundance: NA
CDR3nt: TGTGCCACCCAGACCGAGGAGCGGGGGTCTTATACGCAGTATTTT; CDR3aa: CATQTEERGSYTQYF; d_gene: TRBD2; j_gene: TRBJ2-3; v_gene: TRBV6-1; abundance: NA
CDR3nt: TGTGCCAGCAGTTTGGACAGGGACGCCTACGAGCAGTACTTC; CDR3aa: CASSLDRDAYEQYF; d_gene: TRBD1; j_gene: TRBJ2-7; v_gene: TRBV28; abundance: NA
CDR3nt: TGTGCCAGCAGCTTAGTGTCTGGGTTAGATACGCAGTATTTT; CDR3aa: CASSLVSGLDTQYF; d_gene: NA; j_gene: TRBJ2-3; v_gene: TRBV11-1; abundance: NA
CDR3nt: TGCAGCGTTCGGCAGAGCTACGAGCAGTACTTC; CDR3aa: CSVRQSYEQYF; d_gene: NA; j_gene: TRBJ2-7; v_gene: TRBV29-1; abundance: few
CDR3nt: TGTGCCAGCAGCGGGATGCCACAGGCCATCTCTATTTATGGCTACACCTTC; CDR3aa: CASSGMPQAISIYGYTF; d_gene: NA; j_gene: TRBJ1-2; v_gene: TRBV9; abundance: NA
CDR3nt: TGTGCCAGCAGCGACGACAGGGGGTATGGCTACACCTTC; CDR3aa: CASSDDRGYGYTF; d_gene: TRBD1; j_gene: TRBJ1-2; v_gene: TRBV7-9; abundance: NA
CDR3nt: TGCGCCAGCAGTCACAGCCCTGGAAACACCATATATTTT; CDR3aa: CASSHSPGNTIYF; d_gene: NA; j_gene: TRBJ1-3; v_gene: TRBV23-1; abundance: NA
CDR3nt: TGTGCCAGTAGTCCAGGACAGGGACAGGCTGAAGCTTTCTTT; CDR3aa: CASSPGQGQAEAFF; d_gene: TRBD1; j_gene: TRBJ1-1; v_gene: TRBV19; abundance: NA
CDR3nt: TGTGCCAGCAGTAGGACAGGTCTGGGCGGCTACACCTTC; CDR3aa: CASSRTGLGGYTF; d_gene: TRBD1; j_gene: TRBJ1-2; v_gene: TRBV27; abundance: NA
CDR3nt: TGTGCCAGCAGTGACAGGGGAGAGACCCAGTACTTC; CDR3aa: CASSDRGETQYF; d_gene: TRBD1; j_gene: TRBJ2-5; v_gene: TRBV11-2; abundance: NA
CDR3nt: TGTGCCAGCAGTCTAGCGGGGGGGCTGAGAGAGACCCAGTACTTC; CDR3aa: CASSLAGGLRETQYF; d_gene: TRBD2; j_gene: TRBJ2-5; v_gene: TRBV28; abundance: NA
CDR3nt: TGTGCCACCAGTTTGGGCGCTGAAGCTTTCTTT; CDR3aa: CATSLGAEAFF; d_gene: NA; j_gene: TRBJ1-1; v_gene: TRBV6-6; abundance: NA
CDR3nt: TGTGCCAGTAGCGGACTAGGTCAAGAGACCCAGTACTTC; CDR3aa: CASSGLGQETQYF; d_gene: TRBD2; j_gene: TRBJ2-5; v_gene: TRBV19; abundance: NA
CDR3nt: TGTGCCAGCAGCAGGGGCGATCAAGAGACCCAGTACTTC; CDR3aa: CASSRGDQETQYF; d_gene: NA; j_gene: TRBJ2-5; v_gene: TRBV7-2; abundance: NA
CDR3nt: TGTGCCAGCAGCTTAGAGGCGGGACTGGTAGGGTCACCCCTCCACTTT; CDR3aa: CASSLEAGLVGSPLHF; d_gene: NA; j_gene: TRBJ1-6; v_gene: TRBV7-9; abundance: NA
CDR3nt: TGTGCCAGCAGTTTTGAATTGGCAGGGCTTTCCTACGAGCAGTACTTC; CDR3aa: CASSFELAGLSYEQYF; d_gene: NA; j_gene: TRBJ2-7; v_gene: TRBV28; abundance: NA
CDR3nt: TGCGCCAGCAGCCAAGCAGGGATACCCTACAATGAGCAGTTCTTC; CDR3aa: CASSQAGIPYNEQFF; d_gene: NA; j_gene: TRBJ2-1; v_gene: TRBV4-1; abundance: NA
CDR3nt: TGTGCCAGCAGCTTAGCATCGACTAGCGGCTACGAGCAGTACTTC; CDR3aa: CASSLASTSGYEQYF; d_gene: TRBD2; j_gene: TRBJ2-7; v_gene: TRBV7-8; abundance: NA
CDR3nt: TGCGCCAGCAGCTTGACAGGGGGCTATTTTGTCTACGAGCAGTACTTC; CDR3aa: CASSLTGGYFVYEQYF; d_gene: TRBD1; j_gene: TRBJ2-7; v_gene: TRBV5-1; abundance: NA
CDR3nt: TGTGCCTGGATGGGTCAAGGACCGATGAAATTGGAATTGAATTTT; CDR3aa: CAWMGQGPMKLELNF; d_gene: NA; j_gene: TRBJ2-3; v_gene: TRBV30; abundance: NA
CDR3nt: TGTGCCAGCAGTTTATCCCCAGGGGGTATTTTTTATGAAAAGACCGGGGAGCTGTTTTTT; CDR3aa: CASSLSPGGIFYEKTGELFF; d_gene: TRBD1; j_gene: TRBJ2-2; v_gene: TRBV27; abundance: NA
CDR3nt: TGTGCCAGCAGGCCCTATAATTCACCCCTCCACTTT; CDR3aa: CASRPYNSPLHF; d_gene: NA; j_gene: TRBJ1-6; v_gene: TRBV6-5; abundance: NA
CDR3nt: TGTGCCAGCAGCCAAAAAGGGGCGCTACCGAGAGGAGAAGAGACCCAGTACTTC; CDR3aa: CASSQKGALPRGEETQYF; d_gene: NA; j_gene: TRBJ2-5; v_gene: TRBV14; abundance: few
CDR3nt: TGTGCCTGGAGTGAGGGGACAGATGAAAAACTGTTTTTT; CDR3aa: CAWSEGTDEKLFF; d_gene: TRBD1; j_gene: TRBJ1-4; v_gene: TRBV30; abundance: NA
CDR3nt: TGTGCCAGCAGTTCAATGGGGAGCACAGATACGCAGTATTTT; CDR3aa: CASSSMGSTDTQYF; d_gene: NA; j_gene: TRBJ2-3; v_gene: TRBV28; abundance: NA
CDR3nt: TGTGCCAGCAGCCAAGGCGCGAAGAACACTGAAGCTTTCTTT; CDR3aa: CASSQGAKNTEAFF; d_gene: NA; j_gene: TRBJ1-1; v_gene: TRBV4-2; abundance: NA
CDR3nt: TGTGCCAGCAGCTTATCCTATAGTGATTCACCCCTCCACTTT; CDR3aa: CASSLSYSDSPLHF; d_gene: NA; j_gene: TRBJ1-6; v_gene: TRBV7-9; abundance: NA
CDR3nt: TGTGCCAGCAGCAACAGGACTAGCGGAGGGAACAATGAGCAGTTCTTC; CDR3aa: CASSNRTSGGNNEQFF; d_gene: TRBD2; j_gene: TRBJ2-1; v_gene: TRBV7-9; abundance: few
CDR3nt: TGTGCCAGCTATCCACAGGTCGATTCACCCCTCCACTTT; CDR3aa: CASYPQVDSPLHF; d_gene: NA; j_gene: TRBJ1-6; v_gene: TRBV28; abundance: NA
CDR3nt: TGTGCCATCAGTGAGTCAACAGCTCAAGAGACCCAGTACTTC; CDR3aa: CAISESTAQETQYF; d_gene: NA; j_gene: TRBJ2-5; v_gene: TRBV10-3; abundance: NA
CDR3nt: TGTGCCAGCAGTTCCTCCCGGAAAGGGAGCAATCAGCCCCAGCATTTT; CDR3aa: CASSSSRKGSNQPQHF; d_gene: NA; j_gene: TRBJ1-5; v_gene: TRBV28; abundance: few
CDR3nt: TGTGCCAGCAGGGGGGTACAAGAGACCCAGTACTTC; CDR3aa: CASRGVQETQYF; d_gene: NA; j_gene: TRBJ2-5; v_gene: TRBV27; abundance: NA
CDR3nt: TGTGCCAGCAGAGGGGCTAGCGCCCCTCATACGCAGTATTTT; CDR3aa: CASRGASAPHTQYF; d_gene: NA; j_gene: TRBJ2-3; v_gene: TRBV11-2; abundance: NA
CDR3nt: TGTGCCAGCAGCTTTCTATCAGCGGGGGGGCGATCAGATACGCAGTATTTT; CDR3aa: CASSFLSAGGRSDTQYF; d_gene: TRBD2; j_gene: TRBJ2-3; v_gene: TRBV7-2; abundance: NA
CDR3nt: TGTGCCAGCAGTTTATCTCTGCGGGGTTCCTACGAGCAGTACTTC; CDR3aa: CASSLSLRGSYEQYF; d_gene: NA; j_gene: TRBJ2-7; v_gene: TRBV27; abundance: NA
CDR3nt: TGTGCTAGCAGCTCTGGTAGCGGGGGTCAAGAGACCCAGTACTTC; CDR3aa: CASSSGSGGQETQYF; d_gene: TRBD2; j_gene: TRBJ2-5; v_gene: TRBV7-7; abundance: NA
CDR3nt: TGTGCCTGGAGCTTAACCGGGACGATCAGTCAGCCCCAGCATTTT; CDR3aa: CAWSLTGTISQPQHF; d_gene: NA; j_gene: TRBJ1-5; v_gene: TRBV30; abundance: NA
CDR3nt: TGTGCCAGCAGCTTGGTCAAGGGACGGGTTCTCTACAATGAGCAGTTCTTC; CDR3aa: CASSLVKGRVLYNEQFF; d_gene: NA; j_gene: TRBJ2-1; v_gene: TRBV5-6; abundance: NA
CDR3nt: TGTGCCAGTAGTATAGGCCTGACTAGTCGGGAGGCCCAGTACTTC; CDR3aa: CASSIGLTSREAQYF; d_gene: TRBD2; j_gene: TRBJ2-5; v_gene: TRBV19; abundance: NA
CDR3nt: TGTGCAACCAGGGTTAGCAATCAGCCCCAGCATTTT; CDR3aa: CATRVSNQPQHF; d_gene: NA; j_gene: TRBJ1-5; v_gene: TRBV28; abundance: NA
CDR3nt: TGTGCCAGCAGCGTAGTGCGGGAGAACACTGAAGCTTTCTTT; CDR3aa: CASSVVRENTEAFF; d_gene: NA; j_gene: TRBJ1-1; v_gene: TRBV9; abundance: NA
CDR3nt: TGTGCCTGGAGTGCAGGGACTAGCGGACGCGGGGATACGCAGTATTTT; CDR3aa: CAWSAGTSGRGDTQYF; d_gene: TRBD2; j_gene: TRBJ2-3; v_gene: TRBV30; abundance: NA
CDR3nt: TGTGCCAGCAGCTGGACAGGGAGGGCAGATACGCAGTATTTT; CDR3aa: CASSWTGRADTQYF; d_gene: NA; j_gene: TRBJ2-3; v_gene: TRBV5-5; abundance: few
CDR3nt: TGTGCCAGCAGTGAACGGCGGGGGGCAGACACAGATACGCAGTATTTT; CDR3aa: CASSERRGADTDTQYF; d_gene: TRBD2; j_gene: TRBJ2-3; v_gene: TRBV6-1; abundance: NA
CDR3nt: TGTGCCACCAGCAGAGGACAGGGCAGTCACTACGAGCAGTACTTC; CDR3aa: CATSRGQGSHYEQYF; d_gene: TRBD1; j_gene: TRBJ2-7; v_gene: TRBV15; abundance: NA